The source of this TCR beta chain is a study of shared clonotypes between healthy human individuals. Study context: Donors had three CD4 naive, three CD4 memory, two CD8 naive and one CD8 memory plate apiece.

Study observations and caveats: Non-shared clonotypes showed lower generation probabilities than clonotypes common to all four donors.

Splitting of each subset's genomic DNA was done evenly across several immunoSEQ plates. Measured with immunoSEQ multiplex PCR; TCRdb has only the in-frame clones, and not every one. Among approximately 1,500,000 clones listed, nearly 99% were seen once. There are 17 residues in the CDR3. V lost 3 bases and J 0 bases, leaving 13 bases between the germline ends. Germline CDR1 SGHRS, CDR2 YFSETQ. Details on this clone: Its target is not known.

The sample was naive CD4+ T cells sorted from blood. The subset: CD45RA+ positively selected. This sequence originates from a man younger than 40 in good health. The chain has TRBV5-1 and TRBJ2-6; no reliable D call. The CDR3 nucleotides are TGCGCCAGCAGCTCCGCTCCTTTAAGCTCTGGGGCCAACGTCCTGACTTTC. Translating it yields CASSSAPLSSGANVLTF.